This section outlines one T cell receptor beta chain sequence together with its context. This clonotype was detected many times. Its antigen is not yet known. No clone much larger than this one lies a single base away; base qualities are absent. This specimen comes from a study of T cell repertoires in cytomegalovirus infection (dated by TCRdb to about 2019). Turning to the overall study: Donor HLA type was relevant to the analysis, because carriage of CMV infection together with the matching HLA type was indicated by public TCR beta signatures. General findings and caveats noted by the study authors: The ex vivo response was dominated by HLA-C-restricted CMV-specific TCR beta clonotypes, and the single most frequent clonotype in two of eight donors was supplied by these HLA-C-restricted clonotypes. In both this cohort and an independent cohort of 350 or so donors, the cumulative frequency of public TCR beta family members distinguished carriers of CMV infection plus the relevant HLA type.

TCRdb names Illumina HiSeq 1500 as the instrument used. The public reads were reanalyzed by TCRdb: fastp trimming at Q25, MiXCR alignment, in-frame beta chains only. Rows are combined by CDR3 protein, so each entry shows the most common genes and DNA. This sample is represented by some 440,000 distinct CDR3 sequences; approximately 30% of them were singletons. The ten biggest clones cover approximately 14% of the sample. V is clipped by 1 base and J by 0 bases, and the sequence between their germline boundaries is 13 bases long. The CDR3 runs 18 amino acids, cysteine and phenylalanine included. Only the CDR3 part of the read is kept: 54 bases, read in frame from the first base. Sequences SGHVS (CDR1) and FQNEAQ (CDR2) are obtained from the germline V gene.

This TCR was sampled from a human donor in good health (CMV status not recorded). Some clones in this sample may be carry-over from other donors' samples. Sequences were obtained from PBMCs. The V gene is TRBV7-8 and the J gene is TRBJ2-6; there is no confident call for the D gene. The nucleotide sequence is TGTGCCAGCAGCTTAGAGGCAGGCCTTAACTCTGGGGCCAACGTCCTGACTTTC. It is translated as CASSLEAGLNSGANVLTF.